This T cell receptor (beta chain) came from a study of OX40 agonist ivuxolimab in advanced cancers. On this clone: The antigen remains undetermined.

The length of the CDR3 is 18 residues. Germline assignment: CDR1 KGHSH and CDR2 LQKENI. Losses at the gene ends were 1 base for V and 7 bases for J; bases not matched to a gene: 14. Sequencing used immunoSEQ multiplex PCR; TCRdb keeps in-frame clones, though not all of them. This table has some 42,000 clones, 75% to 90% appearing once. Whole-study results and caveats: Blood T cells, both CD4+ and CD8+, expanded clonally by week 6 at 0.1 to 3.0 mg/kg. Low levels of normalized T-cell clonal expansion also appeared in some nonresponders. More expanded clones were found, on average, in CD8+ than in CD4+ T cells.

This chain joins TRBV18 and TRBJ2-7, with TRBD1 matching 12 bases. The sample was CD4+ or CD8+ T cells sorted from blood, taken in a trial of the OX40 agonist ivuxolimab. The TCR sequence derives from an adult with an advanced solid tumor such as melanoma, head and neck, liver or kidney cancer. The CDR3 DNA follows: TGTGCCAGCTCACCACAAAGTACCGGGACAGGGGGCGCGGGGGAGCAGTACTTC. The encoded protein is CASSPQSTGTGGAGEQYF.